Presented here are 21 T cell receptor beta chains from one specimen sequenced in a study of human T cells and chemical hapten exposure (dated by TCRdb to the early 2020s). The library was produced with RACE. Sequencing took place on a NextSeq 500. TCRdb reprocessing: public reads trimmed at Q25 with fastp, clones called with MiXCR, in-frame beta chains kept. Each CDR3 protein gets just one entry, which takes the most common genes and DNA from the rows behind it. The sample table shows 85,000 to 95,000 distinct CDR3 sequences, and 11% are seen once. Under 2.5% of the sample goes to the ten largest clones. The time point label of this sample denotes: patch test 2, 6 weeks after DPC sensitization. The sample's treatment or condition label, decoded: therapeutic diphenylcyclopropenone sensitization with weekly scalp DPC. Here the sequenced sample was whole blood, taken in connection with sensitization to the hapten diphenylcyclopropenone (DPC). These receptors were obtained from a man aged 35 to 55 with alopecia areata. Some clones in this sample may be carry-over from other donors' samples.

This clonotype was seen more than once but under ten times. The chain has TRBV3-1 and TRBJ1-1; possible D gene TRBD1, 5 bases. From germline, CDR1 is LGHDT and CDR2 YNNKEL (reference sequence). The CDR3 contains 14 residues. V was pared by 3 bases and J by 1 base, with 9 bases between. CDR3 sequence: CASSHVGGNTEAFF. In DNA form, the CDR3 reads TGTGCCAGCAGCCACGTTGGGGGGAACACTGAAGCTTTCTTT.

This clonotype was observed many times. The J gene is TRBJ1-5, the V gene TRBV6-1; 9 bases agree with TRBD1. The CDR3 is made up of 13 amino acids. Looked up from germline, CDR1 is MNHNS and CDR2 is SASEGT. Trimming took 8 bases from V and 6 from J; bases not matched to a gene: 5. In nucleotides, the CDR3 is TGTGCCAGCGCGGGACAGGGTAGTCAGCCCCAGCATTTT. Its protein is CASAGQGSQPQHF.

This chain joins TRBV28 and TRBJ2-1, with TRBD2 matching 8 bases. Germline trimming cut 2 bases from V and 5 bases from J; bases unmatched to any gene: 8. The CDR3 has 16 residues. Germline V gene lookup returns CDR1 MDHEN and CDR2 SYDVKM. Written as DNA, the CDR3 is TGTGCCAGCAGTTTACCCATAGCGGGACGAAACAATGAGCAGTTCTTC. This translates into CASSLPIAGRNNEQFF.

A few counts support this clonotype. The chain employs TRBV6-1 and TRBJ2-1; TRBD2 agrees at 9 bases. Germline CDR1 MNHNS, CDR2 SASEGT. Germline trimming cut 0 bases from V and 7 bases from J; bases unmatched to any gene: 19. The CDR3 is 20 residues long. The CDR3 nucleotides read TGTGCCAGCAGTGAAGCGCGTTGGCAGGAAGGACTAGCGCGGAGGAATGAGCAGTTCTTC. As protein: CASSEARWQEGLARRNEQFF.

The chain carries TRBV12-3 or TRBV12-4 and TRBJ2-1, with a tentative D call TRBD2 (5 bases). This CDR3 spans 12 amino acids. Trimming took 3 bases from V and 7 from J, leaving 7 bases between them. The CDR3 DNA reads as TGTGCCAGCAGTTTGGGAGTGAATGAGCAGTTCTTC. Its translation: CASSLGVNEQFF.

The sample holds many counts of this clonotype. The chain employs TRBV13 and TRBJ2-3, with D possibly TRBD2 on 6 matching bases. Looked up from germline, CDR1 is PRHDT and CDR2 is FYEKMQ (reference sequence). The CDR3 is made up of 15 amino acids. V was cut by 2 bases and J by 4 bases, with 13 bases left in between. CDR3 protein: CASSLSAAGPDTQYF. CDR3 nucleotides: TGTGCCAGCAGCTTAAGTGCCGCGGGACCAGATACGCAGTATTTT.

This clonotype has only a few counts. The chain employs TRBV20-1 and TRBJ2-3; weak D call: TRBD2 (5 bases). Trimming pared 2 bases from V and 2 bases from J, leaving 8 bases between. The CDR3 is made up of 13 amino acids. Germline assignment: CDR1 DFQATT and CDR2 SNEGSKA (reference sequence). In nucleotides, the CDR3 is TGCAGTGCTAGAAGACTATCCACAGATACGCAGTATTTT. Protein sequence: CSARRLSTDTQYF.

This rearrangement joins TRBV6-2 or TRBV6-3 to TRBJ2-6, with D possibly being TRBD1 (5 bases). Germline values: CDR1 MNHEY, CDR2 SVGEGT. This CDR3 spans 14 amino acids. V was shortened by 6 bases and J by 4 bases, with 10 bases between the two germline ends. This CDR3 is CASSASGGANVLTF. The CDR3 DNA reads TGTGCCAGCAGCGCATCAGGGGGGGCCAACGTCCTGACTTTC.

This clonotype was found many times. This sequence joins TRBV7-8 and TRBJ2-4; 13 bases match TRBD2. The CDR3 is 15 residues long. V gave up 5 bases and J gave up 5 bases; unmatched junction bases: 3. Germline V gives CDR1 SGHVS, CDR2 FQNEAQ. CDR3 sequence: CASSKGLAGENIQYF. In nucleotides, the CDR3 is TGTGCCAGCAGCAAAGGACTAGCGGGAGAAAACATTCAGTACTTC.

A few counts support this clonotype. The V gene is TRBV12-3 or TRBV12-4, the J gene TRBJ2-5; D not certain. Between the trimmed V and J ends, which lost 6 bases and 2 bases, there was a span of 7 bases. The CDR3 has 12 amino acids. As DNA, the CDR3 is TGTGCCAGCAGCCAAGTACAAGAGACCCAGTACTTC. Translated: CASSQVQETQYF.

V gene TRBV20-1 combines with J gene TRBJ2-1; the D gene is possibly TRBD2 (6 bases). This CDR3 spans 13 amino acids. Trimming removed 3 bases at V and 7 bases at J, with 13 bases between. Germline lookup yields CDR1 DFQATT and CDR2 SNEGSKA (reference sequence). CDR3 DNA: TGCAGTGCTAGCGGAGGGAGCAGAAATGAGCAGTTCTTC. Translation: CSASGGSRNEQFF.

In its sample, this clonotype was seen many times. V gene TRBV11-2 combines with J gene TRBJ1-3; D gene unclear. Trimming removed 2 bases from V and 0 bases from J, with 17 bases in between. This CDR3 has 18 residues. Germline CDR1 is SGHAT and CDR2 is FQNNGV. DNA for the CDR3: TGTGCCAGCAGCTTATTCAACAGACAAACCAACTCTGGAAACACCATATATTTT. The encoded protein is CASSLFNRQTNSGNTIYF.

The V gene is TRBV29-1, the J gene TRBJ2-2; D might be TRBD2 (6 bases). V was pared by 7 bases and J by 5 bases, with 14 bases between. Germline V gene lookup returns CDR1 SQVTM and CDR2 ANQGSEA. CDR3 length: 13 residues. The CDR3: CSARDSLTGELFF. In nucleotides, the CDR3 is TGCAGCGCCCGGGACTCCTTAACCGGGGAGCTGTTTTTT.

This clonotype was counted between two and nine times. This chain links TRBV20-1 with TRBJ2-3; 12 nucleotides agree with TRBD2. The CDR3 is made up of 18 amino acids. In germline, CDR1 is DFQATT, CDR2 SNEGSKA (reference sequence). The V gene end was trimmed by 0 bases and the J gene end by 1 base; junction bases not matched to a gene: 8. CDR3 bases: TGCAGTGCTAGAGATCGACTAGCGGGAGCCAGGGGCACAGATACGCAGTATTTT. Amino acid sequence: CSARDRLAGARGTDTQYF.

The chain couples TRBV6-2 or TRBV6-3 to TRBJ2-3; a possible D gene is TRBD1 (6 bases). CDR3 length: 14 amino acids. The germline CDR1 and CDR2 sequences are MNHEY and SVGEGT. The V end lost 11 bases, the J end lost 2 bases, and 17 bases lay between the germline ends. CDR3 DNA: TGTGCCGCAAAAGAAGGGGGAGTCACAGATACGCAGTATTTT. Its translation is CAAKEGGVTDTQYF.

V and J are TRBV7-2 and TRBJ2-7; D is uncertain. Trimming removed 7 bases from V and 9 bases from J, with 4 bases in between. The CDR3 is 8 residues long. Germline V gene sequence: CDR1 SGHTA, CDR2 FQGNSA. In DNA form, the CDR3 reads TGTGCCAGCAATGGGCAGTACGTC. Protein sequence: CASNGQYV.

The chain carries TRBV10-3 and TRBJ1-5; D perhaps matches TRBD1 (6 bases). Per germline, CDR1 ENHRY and CDR2 SYGVKD. This CDR3 is built from 17 residues. V was cut by 0 bases and J by 3 bases, with 15 bases left in between. In nucleotides, the CDR3 is TGTGCCATCAGTGAGTCAAAGTCCGGGGGCAACAATCAGCCCCAGCATTTT. As protein: CAISESKSGGNNQPQHF.

This clonotype was detected only a few times. The V gene is TRBV12-3 or TRBV12-4, the J gene TRBJ2-7; TRBD2 aligns across 11 bases. Trimming took 0 bases from V and 2 from J; bases not matched to a gene: 6. CDR3 length equals 17 residues. The CDR3 region has the DNA TGTGCCAGCAGTTTAGCACTAGCGGGAGTTCCCGCCTACGAGCAGTACTTC. This codes for CASSLALAGVPAYEQYF.

This clonotype was seen at least ten times. The chain is built from TRBV12-3 or TRBV12-4 and TRBJ2-1, with 7 bases fitting TRBD2. The J segment lost 9 bases and the V segment lost 6 bases, leaving 14 bases of the junction unmatched. The CDR3 is 15 residues long. CDR3 in DNA: TGTGCCAGCAGGAGTCCCGGGACTACTGGGAGTGAGCAGTTCTTC. Residues: CASRSPGTTGSEQFF.

Ten or more counts support this clonotype. The genes are TRBV7-6 and TRBJ1-3; D gene unclear. CDR1 and CDR2 (germline): SGHVS, FNYEAQ. This CDR3 is 15 amino acids long. V was pared by 1 base and J by 0 bases, with 7 bases between. The CDR3 DNA sequence: TGTGCCAGCAGCTTAGACTCCAACTCTGGAAACACCATATATTTT. Translating gives CASSLDSNSGNTIYF.

V and J are TRBV20-1 and TRBJ2-5; D unclear. Germline CDR1 reads DFQATT; CDR2 reads SNEGSKA (reference sequence). The ends were cut back, 2 bases at V and 1 base at J, with 2 bases in the middle. This CDR3 has 11 amino acids. CDR3 nucleotide sequence: TGCAGTGCTAGACCCCAAGAGACCCAGTACTTC. It translates to CSARPQETQYF.